Below, 5 T cell receptor beta chains from the same sample are listed, as sequenced in a study of shared clonotypes between healthy human individuals. Sequencing was performed with immunoSEQ multiplex PCR; in TCRdb, only in-frame clones are kept and a portion is missing. The sample holds over a million clones, about 80% seen once. Sequencing was carried out using memory CD4+ T cells sorted from blood. The subset here: CD45RA-negative fraction. The origin of the receptors is a man between 18 and 35 years old in good health.

Comment on this clone: This probably arose from a read error, given a far larger clone one base away. The final CDR3 position lacks the conserved phenylalanine or tryptophan, pointing to a likely read error. This rearrangement joins TRBV27 to TRBJ1-2; D might be TRBD1 (5 bases). The CDR3 length is 15 residues. The V end lost 8 bases, the J end lost 3 bases, and 19 bases lay between the germline ends. In germline, CDR1 is MNHEY, CDR2 SMNVEV (reference sequence). This chain's CDR3 is CASALNTPGHYGYTL. The DNA for the CDR3 is TGTGCCAGCGCCCTTAATACCCCGGGACACTATGGCTACACCCTC.

V gene TRBV19 combines with J gene TRBJ2-1; D may match TRBD1 or TRBD2 (5 bases each). Germline CDR1 reads LNHDA; CDR2 reads SQIVND (reference sequence). The CDR3 length is 13 residues. Deletions cut 5 bases from V and 6 bases from J, with 11 bases between. CDR3 amino acids: CASSYGALNEQFF. CDR3 bases: TGTGCCAGTAGTTACGGGGCCCTCAATGAGCAGTTCTTC.

V usage is TRBV7-6 and J usage is TRBJ2-3; D ambiguous. CDR1 is SGHVS, CDR2 FNYEAQ, per germline. The CDR3 has 16 residues. The V end lost 3 bases, the J end lost 1 base, and 14 bases lay between the germline ends. DNA for the CDR3: TGTGCCAGCAGCTTGAGCCGGTCCTCGGGCACAGATACGCAGTATTTT. Translating gives CASSLSRSSGTDTQYF.

In regard to this clone: At one end the junction does not follow the germline gene, possibly because of a read error. The same CDR3 can be traced to other DNA sequences in this sample. CDR3 nucleotides: TGTGCTAGCAGCCCTGGACAGGGGAGCACAGATACGCAGTATTTT. This encodes CASSPGQGSTDTQYF. The chain employs TRBV7-7 and TRBJ2-3; 9 nucleotides match TRBD1. The CDR3 is 15 amino acids. Germline CDR1 is SSHAT and CDR2 is FNYEAQ (reference sequence).

The rearrangement links TRBV28 to TRBJ1-2; D may be TRBD1 (5 bases). Between the trimmed V and J ends, which lost 7 bases and 4 bases, there was a span of 16 bases. The germline CDR1 and CDR2 sequences are MDHEN and SYDVKM. The CDR3 is 14 residues long. CDR3 coding DNA: TGTGCCAGCATACAGGACACCGGCCCCTATGGCTACACCTTC. It codes for CASIQDTGPYGYTF.